The 3 T cell receptor beta chains presented below share a single source sample, sequenced in a study of cytomegalovirus exposure and HLA in healthy donors. TCRdb's table, derived via immunoSEQ multiplex PCR, lists solely in-frame clones and lacks some. The table lists tens of thousands of clones, over 85% of them singletons. The material sequenced was PBMCs. The receptor set was obtained from a woman aged 30 to 39 in good health and CMV-seronegative.

The chain couples TRBV9 to TRBJ2-2; 10 nucleotides agree with TRBD2. V shed 2 bases, J shed 2 bases, and the junction held 6 bases outside the gene matches. Germline V CDR1 and CDR2: SGDLS, YYNGEE. This CDR3 contains 17 residues. The CDR3 sequence: CASSVSGLAQNTGELFF. Here the CDR3 DNA reads TGTGCCAGCAGCGTCTCGGGACTAGCGCAAAACACCGGGGAGCTGTTTTTT. The full variable domain, completed using reference TRBV9 and TRBJ2-2, is DSGVTQTPKHLITATGQRVTLRCSPRSGDLSVYWYQQSLDQGLQFLIQYYNGEERAKGNILERFSAQQFPDLHSELNLSSLELGDSALYFCASSVSGLAQNTGELFFGEGSRLTVL.

The V call is TRBV9, the J call TRBJ2-1, with 11 bases that match TRBD2. The germline V gene has CDR1 SGDLS and CDR2 YYNGEE. The CDR3 is 18 amino acids. The V gene end was trimmed by 3 bases and the J gene end by 2 bases; junction bases not matched to a gene: 10. The CDR3 is CASSDPITSGGTYNEQFF. The CDR3 nucleotides are TGTGCCAGCAGCGACCCTATTACTAGCGGGGGAACCTACAATGAGCAGTTCTTC.

This clone was recorded only once. This chain links TRBV27 with TRBJ2-6, with 9 bases matching TRBD1. V was pared by 2 bases and J by 2 bases, with 4 bases of the junction left unmatched. The CDR3 runs to 17 residues. Germline V gene data show CDR1 as MNHEY and CDR2 as SMNVEV (reference sequence). The CDR3 is CASSLDRGIPGANVLTF. CDR3 sequence (DNA): TGTGCCAGCAGTTTAGACAGGGGGATTCCTGGGGCCAACGTCCTGACTTTC.